Listed here are 8 T cell receptor beta chains from one sample, sequenced in a study of T cell changes during pregnancy in multiple sclerosis. Clones were read by immunoSEQ multiplex PCR, and TCRdb kept only the in-frame ones, dropping some. Of roughly 38,000 clones in the sample, approximately 90% were seen once. Specimen: CD4+ T cells from peripheral blood mononuclear cells, collected in the second trimester of pregnancy. The origin of the receptors is a female donor in good health, enrolled as a control in a pregnancy study.

The J gene is TRBJ1-6, the V gene TRBV4-1, with D possibly TRBD1 on 5 matching bases. Germline CDR1 MGHRA, CDR2 YSYEKL. With 3 bases removed from V and 11 bases from J, the gap between germline ends came to 11 bases. CDR3 size: 13 residues. For the CDR3, the DNA is TGCGCCAGCAGCCAGGGGGGAGCGACACCCCTCCACTTT. Translated: CASSQGGATPLHF.

The chain combines TRBV5-1 with TRBJ2-5; D gene unclear. This CDR3 spans 14 amino acids. Trimming removed 3 bases at V and 5 bases at J, with 14 bases between. Germline V CDR1 and CDR2: SGHRS, YFSETQ. The CDR3 reads CASSSPRLKETQYF. CDR3 DNA: TGCGCCAGCAGCTCACCCCGGTTGAAGGAGACCCAGTACTTC. Full variable domain (outside the CDR3, taken from reference TRBV5-1 and TRBJ2-5): KAGVTQTPRYLIKTRGQQVTLSCSPISGHRSVSWYQQTPGQGLQFLFEYFSETQRNKGNFPGRFSGRQFSNSRSEMNVSTLELGDSALYLCASSSPRLKETQYFGPGTRLLVL.

A word on this clone: Additional DNA sequences in this sample encode the identical CDR3. The chain combines TRBV4-2 with TRBJ2-5, with TRBD2 matching 7 bases. Unmatched junction bases numbered 2, after V lost 2 bases and J lost 2 bases. This CDR3 has 14 amino acids. Germline CDR1 and CDR2: LGHNA and YNFKEQ. The CDR3 spells CASSQSGEQETQYF. CDR3 sequence (DNA): TGTGCCAGCAGCCAAAGCGGGGAGCAAGAGACCCAGTACTTC.

The CDR3 region is CASSLDRADYGYTF. CDR3 nucleotides: TGCGCCAGCAGCCTGGACAGGGCCGACTATGGCTACACCTTC. V usage is TRBV5-1 and J usage is TRBJ1-2; 8 bases are a match to TRBD1. V lost 4 bases and J lost 3; bases outside the gene matches: 5. Germline V gene data show CDR1 as SGHRS and CDR2 as YFSETQ. This CDR3 region has 14 residues.

This clone showed up just a few times. V gene TRBV18 combines with J gene TRBJ1-6; the match to TRBD1 covers 9 bases. The CDR3 is made up of 14 amino acids. Germline trimming cut 8 bases from V and 8 bases from J; bases unmatched to any gene: 7. Looked up from germline, CDR1 is KGHSH and CDR2 is LQKENI. This CDR3 is CASQGQGVDSPLHF. The CDR3 nucleotides are TGTGCCAGCCAGGGACAGGGAGTGGATTCACCCCTCCACTTT.

This chain uses TRBV27 with TRBJ1-5; D remains unclear. V lost 0 bases and J 0 bases, leaving 9 bases between the germline ends. CDR3 length: 16 residues. Per germline, CDR1 MNHEY and CDR2 SMNVEV (reference sequence). The CDR3 coding sequence is TGTGCCAGCAGTTTATCGTTCGGGGTTAGCAATCAGCCCCAGCATTTT. As protein: CASSLSFGVSNQPQHF.

The chain employs TRBV6-1 and TRBJ1-1; D gene ambiguous. Trimming removed 6 bases at V and 2 bases at J, with 10 bases between. Per germline, CDR1 MNHNS and CDR2 SASEGT. The CDR3 contains 13 residues. CDR3 sequence: CASRAGANTEAFF. Here the CDR3 DNA reads TGTGCCAGCAGGGCAGGCGCTAACACTGAAGCTTTCTTT.

The chain's CDR3 is CASSFWDRETNEKLFF. The CDR3 nucleotides are TGTGCCAGCAGCTTTTGGGACAGGGAGACTAATGAAAAACTGTTTTTT. J is TRBJ1-4 and V is TRBV7-2, with 9 bases aligning to TRBD1. This CDR3 has 16 residues. The V gene end was trimmed by 3 bases and the J gene end by 2 bases; junction bases not matched to a gene: 4. The germline gives CDR1 SGHTA, CDR2 FQGNSA.